This TCR beta chain was sequenced for a study of T-cell memory formation after mild COVID-19. Study-wide background: Most TCR clusters belonged to a single donor.

The CDR3 covers 17 residues. The trim removed 4 bases at V and 3 bases at J, leaving 14 bases unmatched. The germline gives CDR1 MGHRA, CDR2 YSYEKL. General observations from the study: Among CD4+ contracting clones, most were CM and EM, and CD8+ ones EMRA. Contracting clones from day 15 to 85 had balanced CD4/CD8; later expanders favoured CD4+.

TCRdb ran MiXCR on the 5' RACE reads and lists one entry per CDR3 protein. The repertoire has approximately 60,000 distinct CDR3 sequences, more than 8% of them found once; the top ten carry 0.9% to 1.5%. This clonotype has just a few counts. Its antigen is unknown. The chain has TRBV4-1 and TRBJ2-7, with 8 positions matching TRBD1. This receptor was identified in a man aged 18 to 30 who had mild COVID-19 (a few samples of this study predate the infection). Cell type and time point are not known. The sequencing sample was made of PBMCs or a T cell subset sorted from them (not recorded which). CDR3 in DNA: TGCGCCAGCAGCCGAGGTGGGGGTGGACAGGGTCTCTACGAGCAGTACTTC. This gives the protein CASSRGGGGQGLYEQYF.